A selection of T cell receptor beta chains follows, all from one sample in a study of cytomegalovirus exposure and HLA in healthy donors. Method: immunoSEQ multiplex PCR; TCRdb's copy keeps in-frame clones and lacks some. The table records fewer than 85,000 clones, over 60% of them present only once. The sequencing sample was made of PBMCs. These receptors were collected from a woman aged 40 to 50 in good health and CMV-seropositive. Both conserved end residues are part of each CDR3. The order of the fields is clone size, D gene, V gene, J gene, CDR3 protein, CDR3 DNA. A D gene is named only where the DNA matches it firmly. A clone size is listed for some rows: how often the clone was seen (once, few, many), or a class if it is expanded.

>few|.|TRBV4-3|TRBJ2-5
CASSQEGPAETQYF
TGCGCCAGCAGCCAAGAGGGTCCAGCGGAGACCCAGTACTTC
>.|TRBD2|TRBV10-3|TRBJ2-1
CAIREIAGTTSYNEQFF
TGTGCCATCAGGGAGATAGCGGGAACCACCTCCTACAATGAGCAGTTCTTC
>.|.|TRBV19|TRBJ2-2
CASSQGSENTGELFF
TGTGCCAGTAGTCAGGGCTCCGAGAACACCGGGGAGCTGTTTTTT
>.|.|TRBV15|TRBJ2-7
CATSSPERGYGEQYF
TGTGCCACCAGCAGCCCCGAACGGGGTTATGGCGAGCAGTACTTC
>.|.|TRBV28|TRBJ2-2
CASKMGQTTGELFF
TGTGCCAGCAAAATGGGACAAACCACCGGGGAGCTGTTTTTT
>.|TRBD2|TRBV28|TRBJ2-3
CASSTWTSGSTDTQYF
TGTGCCAGCAGTACCTGGACTAGCGGATCCACAGATACGCAGTATTTT
>.|TRBD1|TRBV30|TRBJ1-2
CAWRYPLPGQGVLSAPYGYPF
TGTGCCTGGAGATACCCCTTACCGGGACAGGGGGTATTGTCGGCCCCCTATGGCTACCCCTTC
>.|TRBD1|TRBV27|TRBJ2-5
CASSPRATGGPRETQYF
TGTGCCAGCAGTCCCCGGGCCACAGGGGGCCCTAGAGAGACCCAGTACTTC
>.|TRBD1|TRBV29-1|TRBJ2-7
CSAEGTGVSYEQYF
TGCAGCGCCGAAGGGACAGGAGTCTCCTACGAGCAGTACTTC
>.|.|TRBV6-6|TRBJ1-2
CASSYWPDYGYTF
TGTGCCAGCAGTTACTGGCCAGACTATGGCTACACCTTC
>.|.|TRBV4-1|TRBJ2-7
CASSHPIGHGQSYEQYF
TGCGCCAGCAGTCACCCGATCGGACACGGACAATCCTACGAGCAGTACTTC
>.|TRBD1|TRBV30|TRBJ2-1
CAWSGDRVRNEQFF
TGTGCCTGGAGTGGGGACAGGGTTCGTAATGAGCAGTTCTTC
>.|TRBD1|TRBV11-2|TRBJ1-1
CASSKDRVNTEAFF
TGTGCCAGCAGCAAGGACAGGGTGAACACTGAAGCTTTCTTT
>.|.|TRBV4-2|TRBJ2-4
CASSQDTGAKNIQYF
TGTGCCAGCAGCCAAGACACAGGGGCCAAAAACATTCAGTACTTC
>.|.|TRBV6-5|TRBJ2-3
CASRPGQSTDTQYF
TGTGCCAGCAGACCCGGACAGAGCACAGATACGCAGTATTTT
>few|.|TRBV27|TRBJ2-1
CASTGGVSNEQFF
TGTGCCAGCACAGGAGGAGTAAGCAATGAGCAGTTCTTC
>.|TRBD1|TRBV18|TRBJ2-7
CASSPLTGGVQYF
TGTGCCAGCTCACCCCTGACAGGGGGCGTACAATACTTC
>.|.|TRBV6-1|TRBJ2-7
CASSETWGSNEQYF
TGTGCCAGCAGTGAGACGTGGGGCTCGAACGAGCAGTACTTC
>.|.|TRBV9|TRBJ1-2
CASTLGGDYGYTF
TGTGCCAGCACCCTAGGAGGGGACTATGGCTACACCTTC
>.|.|TRBV27|TRBJ1-5
CASSEVNQPQHF
TGTGCCAGCAGTGAGGTCAATCAGCCCCAGCATTTT
>.|.|TRBV5-1|TRBJ1-1
CASSLDRGAHPEAFF
TGCGCCAGCAGCTTGGATCGGGGGGCGCACCCTGAAGCTTTCTTT
>.|TRBD1|TRBV7-2|TRBJ1-5
CASSPRTGGPFNQPQHF
TGTGCCAGCAGCCCGCGGACAGGGGGTCCCTTCAATCAGCCCCAGCATTTT
>.|.|TRBV5-4|TRBJ1-2
CASSSHSPGDNYGYTF
TGTGCCAGCAGCTCACATAGCCCAGGGGATAACTATGGCTACACCTTC
>.|TRBD1|TRBV5-1|TRBJ2-6
CASSLDSGGSAGANVLTF
TGCGCCAGCAGCTTGGATTCAGGGGGCTCTGCTGGGGCCAACGTCCTGACTTTC
>.|.|TRBV29-1|TRBJ2-5
CSVGASTRETQYF
TGCAGCGTTGGGGCTAGCACACGAGAGACCCAGTACTTC
>.|TRBD1|TRBV5-1|TRBJ2-7
CASSLPTGTGKNEQYF
TGCGCCAGCAGCCTCCCTACCGGGACAGGGAAAAACGAGCAGTACTTC
>few|TRBD1|TRBV30|TRBJ1-4
CAWRAGQGRKEKLFF
TGTGCCTGGAGGGCTGGACAGGGACGGAAAGAAAAACTGTTTTTT